Below are 32 T cell receptor beta chains sequenced from a single sample in a study of control samples from healthy donors and cancer patients. Assay: immunoSEQ multiplex PCR; the TCRdb copy retains only in-frame clones and omits some. The sample consists of under 55,000 clones, more than 85% of them appearing once. Material for sequencing was PBMCs. The receptors originated from a woman aged 40 to 49 with head and neck cancer.

This clone was recorded only once. The CDR3, as DNA: TGTGCCAGCACGCTACTGGACAGGGTAACCGGGGAGCTGTTTTTT. Translating it yields CASTLLDRVTGELFF. The chain has TRBV7-6 and TRBJ2-2; 8 bases map to TRBD1. The V segment lost 7 bases and the J segment 5 bases; nucleotides outside the gene matches: 9. This CDR3 is 15 amino acids long. Germline assignment: CDR1 SGHVS and CDR2 FNYEAQ.

The J gene is TRBJ2-3, the V gene TRBV2; D remains ambiguous. The CDR3 contains 14 residues. The V gene lost 6 bases and the J gene lost 4 bases, with 14 bases spanning the gap. Germline CDR1 is SNHLY and CDR2 is FYNNEI. For the CDR3, the DNA is TGTGCCAGCAGGGCGTCTATCAGCGCAGATACGCAGTATTTT. It encodes CASRASISADTQYF.

The chain has TRBV2 and TRBJ2-7; TRBD2 matches 9 bases. The CDR3 loop spans 14 amino acids. Germline CDR1 is SNHLY and CDR2 is FYNNEI. J lost 7 bases, V lost 8 bases, and 12 bases had no gene match. The CDR3 here is CASSGLAALGEQYF. CDR3 DNA: TGTGCCAGCTCGGGACTAGCCGCTTTGGGGGAGCAGTACTTC.

The CDR3 DNA follows: TGTGCCACCAGTCGGACTAGCGGCAATGAGCAGTTCTTC. As protein: CATSRTSGNEQFF. V usage is TRBV15 and J usage is TRBJ2-1; 10 positions match TRBD2. Germline CDR1 and CDR2: LNHNV and YYDKDF (reference sequence). The V segment lost 6 bases and the J segment 6 bases; nucleotides outside the gene matches: 2. The CDR3 covers 13 residues.

This chain links TRBV4-1 with TRBJ1-2; D gene unclear. There are 15 residues in the CDR3. In germline, CDR1 is MGHRA, CDR2 YSYEKL. The V end was cut by 0 bases, the J end by 2 bases, with 10 bases between. CDR3 sequence reads: CASSQEINNNYGYTF. The CDR3 DNA sequence: TGCGCCAGCAGCCAAGAGATTAACAACAACTATGGCTACACCTTC.

The chain recombines TRBV19 with TRBJ1-3; 7 positions match TRBD1. Germline loops: CDR1 LNHDA, CDR2 SQIVND (reference sequence). J lost 0 bases, V lost 6 bases, and 5 bases had no gene match. This CDR3 contains 15 residues. The CDR3 spells CASSLDRLSGNTIYF. CDR3 DNA sequence: TGTGCCAGTAGCCTGGACAGGCTCTCTGGAAACACCATATATTTT.

The genes are TRBV30 and TRBJ1-6; D may be TRBD1 (5 bases). The CDR3 runs to 16 residues. Germline V gene sequence: CDR1 GTSNPN, CDR2 SVGIG (reference sequence). V lost 2 bases, J lost 7 bases, and 18 bases lay in between. The CDR3, as DNA: TGTGCCTGGAGTCGGGATCGGCAGGGCGACAATTCACCCCTCCACTTT. Encoded protein: CAWSRDRQGDNSPLHF.

This clone was found once. The chain has TRBV19 and TRBJ1-4, with D maybe TRBD1 (5 bases). From germline, CDR1 is LNHDA and CDR2 SQIVND (reference sequence). CDR3 length: 17 amino acids. The V end was cut by 5 bases, the J end by 8 bases, with 24 bases between. CDR3 sequence: CASSQNGAAGAGEKLFF. CDR3 nucleotide sequence: TGTGCCAGTAGTCAAAATGGGGCGGCGGGAGCGGGAGAAAAACTGTTTTTT.

DNA of the CDR3: TGTGCCAGCAACTTGGCGGGGGCCGGGGAGCTGTTTTTT. Residues: CASNLAGAGELFF. The chain links TRBV6-5 to TRBJ2-2; 7 positions agree with TRBD2. V trimming: 7 bases; J trimming: 6 bases; junction bases outside the gene matches: 5. The CDR3 is 13 amino acids. The germline CDR1 and CDR2 sequences are MNHEY and SVGAGI.

The chain carries TRBV6-4 and TRBJ1-2; D might be TRBD1 (5 bases). CDR1 and CDR2 (germline): MRHNA, SNTAGT. The length of the CDR3 is 14 residues. Trimming pared 2 bases from V and 5 bases from J, leaving 12 bases between. CDR3 coding DNA: TGTGCCAGCAGTGACGGGACGGAGCTATATGGCTACACCTTC. Its protein product is CASSDGTELYGYTF.

V is TRBV5-1 and J is TRBJ2-5; D is unresolved. From germline, CDR1 is SGHRS and CDR2 YFSETQ. The CDR3 has 14 residues. The ends were cut back, 4 bases at V and 4 bases at J, with 14 bases in the middle. CDR3 sequence (DNA): TGCGCCAGCAGCCCTGGGTACAAAGGAGAGACCCAGTACTTC. Translation gives CASSPGYKGETQYF.

This chain joins TRBV5-1 and TRBJ1-5; TRBD1 matches 7 bases. Germline CDR1 reads SGHRS; CDR2 reads YFSETQ. V dropped 1 base and J dropped 6; count of bases not matched to a gene: 7. This CDR3 spans 15 amino acids. CDR3 nucleotide sequence: TGCGCCAGCAGCTTGAGTGGGACAGCCGGTCAGCCCCAGCATTTT. Its translation: CASSLSGTAGQPQHF.

The J gene is TRBJ2-1, the V gene TRBV19, with 9 bases lining up with TRBD2. After removal of 4 bases from V and 4 bases from J, the junction contained 2 bases not matched to a gene. The CDR3 has 14 residues. The germline V gene encodes CDR1 LNHDA and CDR2 SQIVND (reference sequence). The CDR3 sequence: CASSNSGRYNEQFF. CDR3 DNA sequence: TGTGCCAGTAGTAACAGCGGGAGGTACAATGAGCAGTTCTTC.

The CDR3 DNA reads TGTGCCAGCAGCTTTCGGCAGGGGCAAGGGAGTGGGGAGCTGTTTTTT. Translated, it gives CASSFRQGQGSGELFF. The rearrangement uses TRBV7-3 and TRBJ2-2, with TRBD1 as a possible D gene (6 bases). Per germline, CDR1 SGHTA and CDR2 FQGTGA. Trimming pared 3 bases from V and 8 bases from J, leaving 19 bases between. The CDR3 extends over 16 amino acids.

The chain links TRBV7-9 to TRBJ1-5, with D tentatively TRBD1 (5 bases). The CDR3 has 17 amino acids. In germline, CDR1 is SEHNR, CDR2 FQNEAQ (reference sequence). Trimming took 5 bases from V and 1 from J, leaving 18 bases between them. The CDR3, as DNA: TGTGCCAGCAGCCATTGGGGGGAGGGTAGGAGCAATCAGCCCCAGCATTTT. Residues: CASSHWGEGRSNQPQHF.

This clone was detected only once. The chain couples TRBV5-1 to TRBJ1-1, with 7 bases aligning to TRBD1. Germline V lookup: CDR1 SGHRS, CDR2 YFSETQ. V lost 3 bases and J lost 1; bases outside the gene matches: 6. This CDR3 is 15 amino acids long. CDR3 nucleotides: TGCGCCAGCAGCTCCTCGGACAGGCCGAACACTGAAGCTTTCTTT. Its translation is CASSSSDRPNTEAFF.

This chain links TRBV2 with TRBJ2-3; D gene unclear. Germline assignment: CDR1 SNHLY and CDR2 FYNNEI. With 7 bases removed from V and 2 bases from J, the gap between germline ends came to 16 bases. The CDR3 spans 15 residues. The DNA for the CDR3 is TGTGCCAGCATCCGAACCCCCGGACCCACAGATACGCAGTATTTT. Translating gives CASIRTPGPTDTQYF.

J is TRBJ1-2 and V is TRBV12-5; D is unclear. Germline V gene sequence: CDR1 LGHNT, CDR2 FRNRAP. This CDR3 is built from 17 residues. V gave up 3 bases and J gave up 1 base, with 18 bases separating them. DNA for the CDR3: TGTGCTAGTGGTTTCCCCCCAGGAGTTACTTTTAACTATGGCTACACCTTC. This encodes CASGFPPGVTFNYGYTF. Full variable domain (outside the CDR3, taken from reference TRBV12-5 and TRBJ1-2): DARVTQTPRHKVTEMGQEVTMRCQPILGHNTVFWYRQTMMQGLELLAYFRNRAPLDDSGMPKDRFSAEMPDATLATLKIQPSEPRDSAVYFCASGFPPGVTFNYGYTFGSGTRLTVV.

This sequence joins TRBV5-1 and TRBJ1-2, with D maybe TRBD1 (5 bases). Per germline, CDR1 SGHRS and CDR2 YFSETQ. The ends were cut back, 1 base at V and 7 bases at J, with 17 bases in the middle. The CDR3 runs to 15 residues. The CDR3 region is CASSLYWGGESGYTF. CDR3 bases: TGCGCCAGCAGCTTGTACTGGGGGGGAGAGAGTGGCTACACCTTC.

This sequence joins TRBV11-1 and TRBJ2-7, with 8 bases lining up with TRBD1. The V and J ends lost 5 bases and 4 bases, in that order; junction bases with no gene match: 4. CDR1 is SGHAT and CDR2 is FQDESV in the germline V gene (reference sequence). This CDR3 has 13 residues. CDR3 protein: CASSIGTGYEQYF. CDR3 in DNA: TGTGCCAGCAGCATCGGGACAGGTTACGAGCAGTACTTC.

Turning to this clone: Other DNA sequences in this specimen translate into the identical CDR3. This chain links TRBV4-1 with TRBJ2-7; D possibly uses TRBD1 or TRBD2 (7 bases each). Per the germline V gene, CDR1 is MGHRA and CDR2 is YSYEKL. V was cut by 0 bases and J by 4 bases, with 13 bases left in between. The CDR3 totals 15 residues. This CDR3 reads CASSQDPGGGYEQYF. CDR3 nucleotides: TGCGCCAGCAGCCAAGATCCAGGGGGGGGGTACGAGCAGTACTTC.

This clone was observed once. This rearrangement joins TRBV4-1 to TRBJ2-1, with 8 bases that match TRBD2. Germline assignment: CDR1 MGHRA and CDR2 YSYEKL. The CDR3 contains 14 residues. V lost 4 bases and J lost 6; bases outside the gene matches: 5. CDR3 nucleotide sequence: TGCGCCAGCAGCCTACAGACTAGCGTCAATGAGCAGTTCTTC. Translation gives CASSLQTSVNEQFF.

The V gene is TRBV9, the J gene TRBJ2-7; 9 bases align to TRBD1. CDR3 length: 19 residues. With 0 bases clipped from V and 0 bases from J, the junction kept 13 bases outside the gene matches. CDR1 SGDLS and CDR2 YYNGEE come from the germline V gene. The CDR3 DNA reads TGTGCCAGCAGCGTAGCTTCTGGGACAGGGACGCAGAGCTCCTACGAGCAGTACTTC. It yields the protein CASSVASGTGTQSSYEQYF.

This chain joins TRBV11-2 and TRBJ1-2, with D possibly being TRBD1 (5 bases). Germline lookup yields CDR1 SGHAT and CDR2 FQNNGV. The CDR3 loop spans 16 amino acids. The germline V and J ends were trimmed by 4 bases and 4 bases, with 19 bases remaining between them. The CDR3 DNA follows: TGTGCCAGCAGCTCCCCCGGGCAGGTGGGGCTCTATGGCTACACCTTC. Encoded protein: CASSSPGQVGLYGYTF.

The V call is TRBV5-1, the J call TRBJ1-6, with 8 bases identical to TRBD1. The CDR3 is 16 amino acids. Trimming cost V 4 bases and J 9 bases; bases outside gene matches: 12. From germline, CDR1 is SGHRS and CDR2 YFSETQ. The CDR3, as DNA: TGCGCCAGCAGCATCGACAGGGGAAGGATCGGTTCACCCCTCCACTTT. Amino acids: CASSIDRGRIGSPLHF.

The genes are TRBV5-5 and TRBJ1-3, with D unclear. CDR1 SGHKS and CDR2 YYEKEE come from the germline V gene (reference sequence). The V end lost 1 base, the J end lost 8 bases, and 10 bases lay between the germline ends. This CDR3 is built from 13 residues. CDR3 protein: CASSLSSFHTIYF. DNA of the CDR3: TGTGCCAGCAGCTTGAGCTCTTTCCACACCATATATTTT.

The chain's CDR3 is CASSRGVINEKLFF. The CDR3 DNA is TGTGCCAGCAGCCGCGGTGTGATTAATGAAAAACTGTTTTTT. V and J are TRBV3-1 (or the pseudogene TRBV3-2) and TRBJ1-4; D is undetermined. Trimming stripped 4 bases from V and 4 bases from J, with 10 bases between. The CDR3 totals 14 residues. Germline V gene sequence: CDR1 LGHDT, CDR2 YNNKEL (reference sequence).

The V call is TRBV7-9, the J call TRBJ1-1; TRBD1 might be the D (5 bases). The CDR3 extends over 15 amino acids. Trimming shortened V by 11 bases and J by 1 base, and 20 bases separated the two germline ends. Germline-derived CDR1 and CDR2 are SEHNR and FQNEAQ (reference sequence). In DNA form, the CDR3 reads TGTGCCGGTTCCATCGGGGCTTCAAGGAACACTGAAGCTTTCTTT. It codes for CAGSIGASRNTEAFF.

The genes are TRBV10-2 and TRBJ2-2; TRBD2 matches 12 bases. V shed 7 bases and J 7 bases; nucleotides not matched to a gene: 7. CDR1 WSHSY and CDR2 SAAADI come from the germline V gene. This CDR3 contains 15 residues. Here the CDR3 DNA reads TGCGCCAGCACTTCGGGACTAGCGGGCTACGGGGAGCTGTTTTTT. Translating gives CASTSGLAGYGELFF.

A word on this clone: The sample carries other DNA sequences with the same CDR3. This rearrangement joins TRBV5-1 to TRBJ1-2; no clear D. V was cut by 0 bases and J by 0 bases, with 6 bases left in between. This CDR3 is 14 amino acids long. Germline V lookup: CDR1 SGHRS, CDR2 YFSETQ. CDR3 sequence (DNA): TGCGCCAGCAGCTTGGTCGGATCTAACTATGGCTACACCTTC. Amino acids: CASSLVGSNYGYTF.

This rearrangement joins TRBV5-6 to TRBJ1-6, with 9 nucleotides matching TRBD1. In germline, CDR1 is SGHDT, CDR2 YYEEEE. The ends lost 6 bases at V and 13 bases at J; junction bases unmatched: 11. The CDR3 has 14 residues. The CDR3 spells CASTPGTGPFPLHF. The CDR3 DNA sequence: TGTGCCAGCACCCCCGGGACAGGGCCTTTTCCCCTCCACTTT.

The V gene is TRBV21-1, the J gene TRBJ2-1; the listed D gene, TRBD2, was not tested against the DNA. TRBV21-1 is termed a pseudogene. The CDR3 covers 19 residues. The CDR3 is CASSKDPSSGHQAYNEQFF. The CDR3 DNA sequence: TGTGCCAGCAGCAAAGATCCTTCTAGCGGGCACCAAGCCTACAATGAGCAGTTCTTC.